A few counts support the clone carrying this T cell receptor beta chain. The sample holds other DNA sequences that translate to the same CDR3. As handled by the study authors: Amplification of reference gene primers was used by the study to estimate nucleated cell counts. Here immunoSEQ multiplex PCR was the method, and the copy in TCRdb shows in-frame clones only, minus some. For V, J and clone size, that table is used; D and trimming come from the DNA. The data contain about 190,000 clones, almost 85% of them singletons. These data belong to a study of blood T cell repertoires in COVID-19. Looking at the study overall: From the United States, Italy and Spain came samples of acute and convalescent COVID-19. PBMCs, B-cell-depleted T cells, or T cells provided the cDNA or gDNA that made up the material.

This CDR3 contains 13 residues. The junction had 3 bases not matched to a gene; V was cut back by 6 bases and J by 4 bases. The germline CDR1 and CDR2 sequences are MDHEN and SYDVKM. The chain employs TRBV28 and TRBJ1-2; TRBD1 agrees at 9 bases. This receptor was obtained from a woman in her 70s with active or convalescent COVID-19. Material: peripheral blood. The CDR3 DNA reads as TGTGCCAGCAGAAGGGACAGGGCCTATGGCTACACCTTC. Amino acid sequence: CASRRDRAYGYTF.